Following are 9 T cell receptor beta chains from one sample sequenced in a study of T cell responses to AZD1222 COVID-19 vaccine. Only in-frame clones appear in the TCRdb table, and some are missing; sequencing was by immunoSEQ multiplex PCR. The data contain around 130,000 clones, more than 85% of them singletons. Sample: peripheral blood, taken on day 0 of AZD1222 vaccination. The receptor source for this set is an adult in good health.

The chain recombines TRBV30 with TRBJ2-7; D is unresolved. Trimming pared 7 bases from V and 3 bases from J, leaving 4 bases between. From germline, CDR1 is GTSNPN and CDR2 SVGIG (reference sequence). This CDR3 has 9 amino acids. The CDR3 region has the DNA TGTGCCTCGAACTACGAGCAGTACTTC. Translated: CASNYEQYF. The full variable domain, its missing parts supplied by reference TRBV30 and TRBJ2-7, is SQTIHQWPATLVQPVGSPLSLECTVEGTSNPNLYWYRQAAGRGLQLLFYSVGIGQISSEVPQNLSASRPQDRQFILSSKKLLLSDSGFYLCASNYEQYFGPGTRLTVT.

Here the CDR3 reads CARSLPQGYGEKLFF. CDR3 sequence (DNA): TGTGCCAGAAGCCTTCCGCAGGGGTACGGGGAAAAACTGTTTTTT. J is TRBJ1-4 and V is TRBV5-3; D possibly corresponds to TRBD1 (6 bases). TRBV5-3 is assigned to the ORF class and has an uncertain function. The CDR3 is made up of 15 amino acids. V lost 4 bases and J 8 bases, leaving 18 bases between the germline ends.

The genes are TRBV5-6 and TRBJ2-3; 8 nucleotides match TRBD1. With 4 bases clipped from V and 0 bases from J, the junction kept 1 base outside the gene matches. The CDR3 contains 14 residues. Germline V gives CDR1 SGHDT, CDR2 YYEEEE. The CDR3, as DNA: TGTGCCAGCAGCGGGACAGGAAGCACAGATACGCAGTATTTT. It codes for CASSGTGSTDTQYF.

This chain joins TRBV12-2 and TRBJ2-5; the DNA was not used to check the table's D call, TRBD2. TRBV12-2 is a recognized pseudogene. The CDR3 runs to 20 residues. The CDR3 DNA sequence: TGTGCAAGTCGCACCCTCCTCCGCGGGAGGGTTATACAGATGGGAGAGACCCAGTACTTC. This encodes CASRTLLRGRVIQMGETQYF.

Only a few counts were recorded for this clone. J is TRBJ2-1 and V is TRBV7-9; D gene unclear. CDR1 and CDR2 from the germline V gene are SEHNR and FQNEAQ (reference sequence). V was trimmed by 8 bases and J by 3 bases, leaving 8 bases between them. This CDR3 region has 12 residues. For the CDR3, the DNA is TGTGCCAGCCCGAACTACTACAATGAGCAGTTCTTC. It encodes CASPNYYNEQFF.

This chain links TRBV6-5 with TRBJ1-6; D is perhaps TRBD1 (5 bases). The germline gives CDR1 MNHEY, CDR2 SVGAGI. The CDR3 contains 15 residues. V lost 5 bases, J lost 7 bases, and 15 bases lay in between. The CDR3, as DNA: TGTGCCAGCAGTCCTATCCCCAGGGCAAATTCACCCCTCCACTTT. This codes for CASSPIPRANSPLHF.

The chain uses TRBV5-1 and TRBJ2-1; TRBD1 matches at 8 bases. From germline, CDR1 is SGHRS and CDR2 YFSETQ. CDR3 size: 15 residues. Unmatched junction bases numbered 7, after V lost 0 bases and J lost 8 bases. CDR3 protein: CASSLGQGAWDEQFF. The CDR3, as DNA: TGCGCCAGCAGCTTGGGTCAGGGGGCTTGGGATGAGCAGTTCTTC.

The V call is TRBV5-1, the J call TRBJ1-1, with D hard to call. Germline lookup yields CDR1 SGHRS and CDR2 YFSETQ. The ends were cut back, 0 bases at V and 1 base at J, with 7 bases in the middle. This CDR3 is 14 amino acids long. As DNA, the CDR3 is TGCGCCAGCAGCTTGGACGGGAGGAACACTGAAGCTTTCTTT. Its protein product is CASSLDGRNTEAFF.

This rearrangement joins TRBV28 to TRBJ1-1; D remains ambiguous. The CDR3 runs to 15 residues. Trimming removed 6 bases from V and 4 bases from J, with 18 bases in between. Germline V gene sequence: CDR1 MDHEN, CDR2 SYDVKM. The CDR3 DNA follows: TGTGCCAGCAGGATCCCCTGGCCGAGAGGCACTGAAGCTTTCTTT. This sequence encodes CASRIPWPRGTEAFF.